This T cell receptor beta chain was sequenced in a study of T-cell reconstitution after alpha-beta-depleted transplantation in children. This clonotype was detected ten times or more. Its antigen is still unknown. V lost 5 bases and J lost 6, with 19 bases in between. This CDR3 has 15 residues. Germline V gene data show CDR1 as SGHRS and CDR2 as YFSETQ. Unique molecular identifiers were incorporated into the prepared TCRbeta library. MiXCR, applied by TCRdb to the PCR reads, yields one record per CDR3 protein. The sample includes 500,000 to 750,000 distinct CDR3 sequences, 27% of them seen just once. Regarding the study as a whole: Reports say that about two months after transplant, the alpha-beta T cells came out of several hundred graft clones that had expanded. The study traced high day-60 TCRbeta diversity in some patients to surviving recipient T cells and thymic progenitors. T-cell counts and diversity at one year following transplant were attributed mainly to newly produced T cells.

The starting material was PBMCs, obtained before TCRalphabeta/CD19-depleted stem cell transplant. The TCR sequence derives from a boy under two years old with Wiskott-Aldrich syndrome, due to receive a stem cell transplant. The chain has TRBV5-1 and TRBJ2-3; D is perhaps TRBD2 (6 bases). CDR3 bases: TGCGCCAGCAGTTACGGGACTCCCCAACTGGATACGCAGTATTTT. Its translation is CASSYGTPQLDTQYF.